Each of the 30 T cell receptor beta chains below was sequenced from the same sample in a study of blood T cell repertoires in COVID-19. Assay: immunoSEQ multiplex PCR; the TCRdb copy retains only in-frame clones and omits some. This table has more than 15,000 clones, 70% to 90% appearing once. Sequencing input: peripheral blood. These receptors originate from a human donor with active COVID-19. The donor label of this sample is uncertain.

V and J are TRBV11-3 and TRBJ1-4; D unresolved. V was clipped by 4 bases and J by 3 bases, with 12 bases between them. The CDR3 is made up of 15 amino acids. Germline CDR1 and CDR2: SGHNT and YENEEA. The CDR3 bases are TGTGCCAGCAGCTCTAGGATGGCCCCTAATGAAAAACTGTTTTTT. It translates to CASSSRMAPNEKLFF.

This chain uses TRBV19 with TRBJ2-6; TRBD1 matches 7 bases. Germline V gene sequence: CDR1 LNHDA, CDR2 SQIVND (reference sequence). J was trimmed by 2 bases and V by 6 bases; bases with no gene match: 1. This CDR3 region has 14 residues. In DNA, the CDR3 is TGTGCCAGTAGGGGGACAGCTGGGGCCAACGTCCTGACTTTC. Translated: CASRGTAGANVLTF.

The sample holds one count of this clone. The chain joins TRBV18 to TRBJ2-1, with D perhaps matching TRBD1 (5 bases). The CDR3 length is 17 residues. V was clipped by 0 bases and J by 5 bases, with 17 bases between them. The germline CDR1 and CDR2 sequences are KGHSH and LQKENI. DNA for the CDR3: TGTGCCAGCTCACCACCGCAAGGGGCCCAAGCTAACAATGAGCAGTTCTTC. It translates to CASSPPQGAQANNEQFF.

This chain links TRBV5-5 with TRBJ2-3; D is perhaps TRBD1 (5 bases). The germline gives CDR1 SGHKS, CDR2 YYEKEE (reference sequence). V shed 1 base and J shed 4 bases, with 13 bases lying between them. The CDR3 covers 15 residues. The CDR3 DNA reads as TGTGCCAGCAGCTTGAGGGGTCCTCCGGCAGATACGCAGTATTTT. It yields the protein CASSLRGPPADTQYF.

V gene TRBV5-4 combines with J gene TRBJ1-6, with 7 bases fitting TRBD1. The germline gives CDR1 SGHNT, CDR2 YYREEE (reference sequence). V gave up 4 bases and J gave up 5 bases; unmatched junction bases: 6. This CDR3 region has 15 residues. Here the CDR3 DNA reads TGTGCCAGCAGCCCCGGGACAGACAATAATTCACCCCTCCACTTT. This translates into CASSPGTDNNSPLHF.

The chain joins TRBV19 to TRBJ1-3; 8 bases are a match to TRBD1. This CDR3 spans 14 amino acids. The germline CDR1 and CDR2 sequences are LNHDA and SQIVND (reference sequence). Trimming cost V 7 bases and J 4 bases; bases outside gene matches: 6. The CDR3 sequence: CASTDRGWGNTIYF. DNA of the CDR3: TGTGCCAGTACCGACAGGGGATGGGGAAACACCATATATTTT.

J is TRBJ1-5 and V is TRBV19; D is ambiguous. V lost 7 bases and J 2 bases, leaving 9 bases between the germline ends. The CDR3 runs to 13 residues. Germline CDR1 LNHDA, CDR2 SQIVND (reference sequence). CDR3 sequence: CASKVGGNQPQHF. CDR3 bases: TGTGCCAGTAAGGTCGGGGGCAATCAGCCCCAGCATTTT.

The chain combines TRBV7-6 with TRBJ2-5; D may be TRBD1 (6 bases). The CDR3 spans 14 residues. In germline, CDR1 is SGHVS, CDR2 FNYEAQ. Trimming cost V 2 bases and J 3 bases, with 10 bases left between them. This CDR3 reads CASSLFGQKETQYF. The CDR3, as DNA: TGTGCCAGCAGCTTATTCGGACAGAAAGAGACCCAGTACTTC.

The genes are TRBV29-1 and TRBJ2-1, with a tentative D call TRBD1 (5 bases). This CDR3 is 13 amino acids long. V lost 7 bases to trimming and J lost 1 base, with 11 bases between them. Germline loops: CDR1 SQVTM, CDR2 ANQGSEA. The CDR3 DNA is TGCAGCGCCTGGGGCAGGTCCTACAATGAGCAGTTCTTC. It codes for CSAWGRSYNEQFF.

The CDR3 spells CASSLAGGREQYF. CDR3 DNA: TGTGCCAGCAGTTTGGCGGGAGGGCGGGAGCAGTACTTC. The chain links TRBV28 to TRBJ2-7; 9 bases map to TRBD2. CDR1 MDHEN and CDR2 SYDVKM come from the germline V gene. J was trimmed by 7 bases and V by 3 bases; bases with no gene match: 4. This CDR3 region has 13 residues. Filled out from reference TRBV28 and TRBJ2-7, the complete variable domain reads DVKVTQSSRYLVKRTGEKVFLECVQDMDHENMFWYRQDPGLGLRLIYFSYDVKMKEKGDIPEGYSVSREKKERFSLILESASTNQTSMYLCASSLAGGREQYFGPGTRLTVT.

This CDR3 reads CATSDFPGLSFTGELFF. The DNA of the CDR3 is TGTGCCACCAGTGATTTCCCGGGACTCAGTTTCACCGGGGAGCTGTTTTTT. The J gene is TRBJ2-2, the V gene TRBV24-1, with a possible D match to TRBD2 (6 bases). The CDR3 extends over 17 amino acids. From germline, CDR1 is KGHDR and CDR2 SFDVKD. Trimming shortened V by 1 base and J by 4 bases, and 15 bases separated the two germline ends.

The DNA of the CDR3 is TGTGCCAGCAGCCATGCAGGGGTGGCAGGCGGAGAAAAACTGTTTTTT. It specifies CASSHAGVAGGEKLFF. The chain recombines TRBV3-1 (or the pseudogene TRBV3-2) with TRBJ1-4; a possible D gene is TRBD1 (6 bases). V lost 3 bases and J lost 8, with 19 bases in between. CDR3 length: 16 amino acids. Germline V gene sequence: CDR1 LGHDT, CDR2 YNNKEL (reference sequence).

V gene TRBV29-1 combines with J gene TRBJ2-2; 7 nucleotides match TRBD1. Germline CDR1 SQVTM, CDR2 ANQGSEA. This CDR3 is 11 amino acids long. With V trimmed by 4 bases and J by 7 bases, 0 bases remained unmatched. The CDR3 sequence: CSVGTGGELFF. The CDR3 DNA follows: TGCAGCGTTGGGACAGGCGGGGAGCTGTTTTTT.

This chain uses TRBV19 with TRBJ2-1; tentative D call: TRBD1 (7 bases). CDR1 is LNHDA, CDR2 SQIVND, per germline (reference sequence). The CDR3 sequence is 18 residues long. V lost 10 bases to trimming and J lost 6 bases, with 31 bases between them. CDR3 bases: TGTGCCACCACCCTGGACAGGTCTCCTCTGGGGAGGTCCAATGAGCAGTTCTTC. Translation: CATTLDRSPLGRSNEQFF.

This chain links TRBV9 with TRBJ2-5, with 10 bases aligning to TRBD2. Germline V gives CDR1 SGDLS, CDR2 YYNGEE. This CDR3 region has 15 residues. The trim removed 4 bases at V and 5 bases at J, leaving 8 bases unmatched. This chain's CDR3 is CASSPRLAGRETQYF. CDR3 DNA sequence: TGTGCCAGCAGCCCCCGACTAGCGGGTAGGGAGACCCAGTACTTC.

This clone has only one observation. This rearrangement joins TRBV6-5 to TRBJ2-7; TRBD1 matches 8 bases. CDR1 is MNHEY and CDR2 is SVGAGI in the germline V gene. The CDR3 runs to 12 residues. The ends lost 10 bases at V and 4 bases at J; junction bases unmatched: 6. The CDR3 nucleotides read TGTGCCACCCGGACAGGGAGGTACGAGCAGTACTTC. Translating gives CATRTGRYEQYF.

V gene TRBV28 combines with J gene TRBJ2-6; TRBD1 matches 7 bases. The germline V gene encodes CDR1 MDHEN and CDR2 SYDVKM. The V gene end was trimmed by 6 bases and the J gene end by 2 bases; junction bases not matched to a gene: 4. The CDR3 is made up of 15 amino acids. The CDR3, as DNA: TGTGCCAGCAGGACAACAGGGGCTGGGGCCAACGTCCTGACTTTC. This gives the protein CASRTTGAGANVLTF.

The chain joins TRBV28 to TRBJ2-2; 7 nucleotides align to TRBD1. CDR3 size: 17 residues. With V trimmed by 2 bases and J by 6 bases, 12 bases remained unmatched. Germline CDR1 MDHEN, CDR2 SYDVKM. DNA of the CDR3: TGTGCCAGCAGTTTACCCGGTAGGGGGCCGGACGCCGGGGAGCTGTTTTTT. This codes for CASSLPGRGPDAGELFF.

The J gene is TRBJ1-5, the V gene TRBV10-3; D perhaps matches TRBD1 (6 bases). This CDR3 has 13 residues. Per germline, CDR1 ENHRY and CDR2 SYGVKD. V gave up 3 bases and J gave up 6 bases, with 9 bases separating them. This CDR3 is CAISDLGGQPQHF. Here the CDR3 DNA reads TGTGCCATCAGTGATTTAGGGGGTCAGCCCCAGCATTTT.

The chain links TRBV29-1 to TRBJ1-3; D uncertain. Germline V gene data show CDR1 as SQVTM and CDR2 as ANQGSEA. The CDR3 sequence is 12 residues long. Trimming took 4 bases from V and 0 from J, leaving 4 bases between them. CDR3 loop: CSVGSSGNTIYF. The CDR3 DNA reads TGCAGCGTTGGGAGCTCTGGAAACACCATATATTTT.

V is TRBV20-1 and J is TRBJ2-5, with 8 bases lining up with TRBD2. Germline assignment: CDR1 DFQATT and CDR2 SNEGSKA (reference sequence). The V gene end was trimmed by 3 bases and the J gene end by 1 base; junction bases not matched to a gene: 7. This CDR3 has 15 residues. This CDR3 reads CSASSAGGPQETQYF. Written as DNA, the CDR3 is TGCAGTGCTAGTTCCGCGGGAGGACCCCAAGAGACCCAGTACTTC.

The chain employs TRBV5-4 and TRBJ2-2; D unclear. Trimming shortened V by 4 bases and J by 5 bases, and 12 bases separated the two germline ends. There are 14 residues in the CDR3. CDR1 is SGHNT, CDR2 YYREEE, per germline (reference sequence). CDR3 amino acids: CASSRDDSTGELFF. CDR3 nucleotides: TGTGCCAGCAGCCGAGACGACTCGACCGGGGAGCTGTTTTTT.

This chain uses TRBV19 with TRBJ1-2; 9 nucleotides align to TRBD1. V gave up 4 bases and J gave up 8 bases; unmatched junction bases: 11. CDR1 and CDR2 (germline): LNHDA, SQIVND (reference sequence). The CDR3 is made up of 15 amino acids. In nucleotides, the CDR3 is TGTGCCAGTAGTACGGCTACGGACAGGGGAGGAGGCTACACCTTC. Its protein product is CASSTATDRGGGYTF.

The chain has TRBV7-6 and TRBJ2-5; 13 bases line up with TRBD2. Germline trimming cut 4 bases from V and 2 bases from J; bases unmatched to any gene: 1. This CDR3 has 15 amino acids. In germline, CDR1 is SGHVS, CDR2 FNYEAQ. DNA for the CDR3: TGTGCCAGCAGCTCGGGACTAGCGGGACAAGAGACCCAGTACTTC. Its protein is CASSSGLAGQETQYF.

This clone was counted between two and nine times. J is TRBJ2-1 and V is TRBV4-1, with 7 positions matching TRBD2. The CDR3 totals 15 residues. CDR1 and CDR2 (germline): MGHRA, YSYEKL. V dropped 4 bases and J dropped 6; count of bases not matched to a gene: 9. The CDR3 coding sequence is TGCGCCAGCAGCCCCAGCGGGGTTCTCCTCAATGAGCAGTTCTTC. Its translation: CASSPSGVLLNEQFF.

J is TRBJ1-4 and V is TRBV28; D not resolved. This CDR3 has 15 amino acids. Germline V CDR1 and CDR2: MDHEN, SYDVKM. The V end was cut by 5 bases, the J end by 0 bases, with 10 bases between. The CDR3 spells CASSDVRPTNEKLFF. DNA of the CDR3: TGTGCCAGCAGTGACGTGAGGCCAACTAATGAAAAACTGTTTTTT.

A word on this clone: This CDR3 is also generated by other DNA sequences in the sample. The chain recombines TRBV7-9 with TRBJ2-3; weak D call: TRBD2 (6 bases). CDR3 length equals 14 residues. The V and J ends lost 1 base and 2 bases respectively, with 7 bases between them. Per germline, CDR1 SEHNR and CDR2 FQNEAQ (reference sequence). DNA of the CDR3: TGTGCCAGCAGCTTAGGGGACTCCACAGATACGCAGTATTTT. Residues: CASSLGDSTDTQYF.

This chain connects TRBV19 to TRBJ1-2, with TRBD1 identical over 9 bases. The CDR3 covers 14 residues. The germline gives CDR1 LNHDA, CDR2 SQIVND (reference sequence). V trimming: 4 bases; J trimming: 6 bases; junction bases outside the gene matches: 6. CDR3 residues: CASSRVRDRDGYTF. In nucleotides, the CDR3 is TGTGCCAGTAGTAGAGTAAGGGACAGGGATGGCTACACCTTC.

This clone was observed a few times. J is TRBJ2-2 and V is TRBV6-5, with 12 bases identical to TRBD2. J lost 6 bases, V lost 2 bases, and 4 bases had no gene match. Per the germline V gene, CDR1 is MNHEY and CDR2 is SVGAGI. The CDR3 is made up of 16 amino acids. CDR3 region: CASSYQTSGSAGELFF. Written as DNA, the CDR3 is TGTGCCAGCAGTTACCAGACTAGCGGGAGTGCCGGGGAGCTGTTTTTT.

The V gene is TRBV27, the J gene TRBJ1-2, with D maybe TRBD1 (5 bases). Trimming removed 8 bases at V and 2 bases at J, with 15 bases between. Germline V gene sequence: CDR1 MNHEY, CDR2 SMNVEV (reference sequence). CDR3 length: 14 residues. CDR3: CASSWGGVNYGYTF. The CDR3 DNA sequence: TGTGCCAGCTCCTGGGGGGGTGTGAACTATGGCTACACCTTC.